These 11 T cell receptor beta chains were all obtained from the same sample, sequenced in a study of T cells in Graves' hyperthyroidism and ophthalmopathy. Amplified TCR beta CDR3 regions came from RNA transcripts. Carried out on the TCR CDR3, a first-round RT-PCR used the HTBI primer set. One entry per CDR3 protein results from TCRdb running MiXCR on the multiplex PCR reads. The table shows hundreds of thousands of distinct CDR3 sequences, with about 20% occurring only once. Sequenced: blood. The origin of the receptors is a man aged 40-49 years with Graves' ophthalmopathy.

The table lists this clonotype with many counts. This chain uses TRBV28 with TRBJ2-7, with 11 bases identical to TRBD2. Germline CDR1 and CDR2: MDHEN and SYDVKM. With 6 bases clipped from V and 4 bases from J, the junction kept 8 bases outside the gene matches. This CDR3 region has 15 residues. The CDR3 here is CASRIGTSGAYEQYF. In DNA form, the CDR3 reads TGTGCCAGCAGAATTGGGACTAGCGGAGCTTACGAGCAGTACTTC.

This clonotype was recorded a few times. The J gene is TRBJ1-1, the V gene TRBV7-2; 12 positions match TRBD1. V was clipped by 5 bases and J by 0 bases; unmatched bases: 7. Germline V gene data show CDR1 as SGHTA and CDR2 as FQGNSA. The CDR3 loop spans 17 amino acids. CDR3 loop: CASSPVGTGGMNTEAFF. CDR3 DNA sequence: TGTGCCAGCAGCCCGGTGGGGACAGGGGGCATGAACACTGAAGCTTTCTTT.

On this clonotype itself: Germline and junction disagree at one end, which may indicate a read error. The chain carries TRBV28 and TRBJ2-6, with D possibly being TRBD1 (6 bases). The CDR3 has 15 amino acids. Germline CDR1 is MDHEN and CDR2 is SYDVKM. The CDR3 loop is CASSSHRVGANALTF. The CDR3 nucleotides are TGTGCCAGCAGTTCTCACAGGGTTGGGGCCAACGCCCTGACTTTC.

This clonotype was seen repeatedly, ten times or more. The chain couples TRBV7-3 to TRBJ2-7; D call uncertain. Trimming pared 1 base from V and 2 bases from J, leaving 12 bases between. Germline V CDR1 and CDR2: SGHTA, FQGTGA. The CDR3 is made up of 15 amino acids. The CDR3: CASSLIKDATYEQYF. The CDR3 region has the DNA TGTGCCAGCAGCTTAATCAAAGACGCTACCTACGAGCAGTACTTC.

This clonotype was observed a few times. The chain employs TRBV19 and TRBJ2-1; 13 nucleotides agree with TRBD2. CDR1 LNHDA and CDR2 SQIVND come from the germline V gene (reference sequence). The CDR3 runs 15 residues. The ends lost 6 bases at V and 5 bases at J; junction bases unmatched: 4. The CDR3 nucleotides read TGTGCCAGTAGGTTGGGACTAGCGGGGAACAATGAGCAGTTCTTC. The encoded protein is CASRLGLAGNNEQFF.

This clonotype was counted ten times or more. This sequence joins TRBV5-1 and TRBJ1-1; TRBD1 might be the D (5 bases). CDR1 and CDR2 from the germline V gene are SGHRS and YFSETQ. V was shortened by 1 base and J by 4 bases, with 11 bases between the two germline ends. The CDR3 runs to 14 residues. CDR3 sequence (DNA): TGCGCCAGCAGCTTGTCGGGGGGACGCACTGAAGCTTTCTTT. Translation gives CASSLSGGRTEAFF. Drawing the rest from reference TRBV5-1 and TRBJ1-1, the complete variable domain is KAGVTQTPRYLIKTRGQQVTLSCSPISGHRSVSWYQQTPGQGLQFLFEYFSETQRNKGNFPGRFSGRQFSNSRSEMNVSTLELGDSALYLCASSLSGGRTEAFFGQGTRLTVV.

This clonotype was observed a handful of times. The genes are TRBV5-1 and TRBJ1-6; maybe TRBD1 (5 bases). This CDR3 is 13 amino acids long. Germline V CDR1 and CDR2: SGHRS, YFSETQ. Trimming took off 7 bases at V and 10 bases at J, with 15 bases between the two ends. The CDR3 sequence is CASSLGTSSPLHF. CDR3 DNA sequence: TGCGCCAGCTCCCTCGGGACCAGCTCACCCCTCCACTTT.

This clonotype was counted many times. The chain joins TRBV7-2 to TRBJ2-1, with TRBD2 as a possible D gene (5 bases). V was clipped by 1 base and J by 8 bases, with 15 bases between them. The CDR3 extends over 15 amino acids. CDR1 and CDR2 (germline): SGHTA, FQGNSA. Written as DNA, the CDR3 is TGTGCCAGCAGCTTAGGCGATAGCGAGGTAGATGAGCAGTTCTTC. This codes for CASSLGDSEVDEQFF.

About this clonotype: This may arise from a read error, as a much more abundant clone is one base away. The V call is TRBV6-2 or TRBV6-3, the J call TRBJ1-5; tentatively, D is TRBD1 (6 bases). Looked up from germline, CDR1 is MNHEY and CDR2 is SVGEGT. Trimming removed 10 bases from V and 2 bases from J, with 18 bases in between. The CDR3 has 15 amino acids. The CDR3 nucleotides read TGTGCCACCGTGGGCAGGGGATGGGGCAATCAGCCCCAGCATTTT. Translated, it gives CATVGRGWGNQPQHF.

This clonotype was observed a handful of times. The chain joins TRBV4-3 to TRBJ2-7; either TRBD1 or TRBD2 may supply D (6 bases each). Germline V gives CDR1 LGHNA, CDR2 YSLEER. The ends were cut back, 2 bases at V and 7 bases at J, with 15 bases in the middle. The CDR3 is made up of 14 amino acids. The CDR3 protein is CASSQLGGASEQYF. CDR3 nucleotide sequence: TGCGCCAGCAGCCAACTCGGGGGCGCATCAGAGCAGTACTTC.

CDR3 in DNA: TGCAGTGCACCACCTGCGGGGGGGCAAGAGACCCAGTACTTC. Residues: CSAPPAGGQETQYF. The gene calls are TRBV20-1 and TRBJ2-5, with 9 bases identical to TRBD2. CDR1 is DFQATT, CDR2 SNEGSKA, per germline (reference sequence). V was clipped by 6 bases and J by 2 bases; unmatched bases: 7. This CDR3 contains 14 residues.